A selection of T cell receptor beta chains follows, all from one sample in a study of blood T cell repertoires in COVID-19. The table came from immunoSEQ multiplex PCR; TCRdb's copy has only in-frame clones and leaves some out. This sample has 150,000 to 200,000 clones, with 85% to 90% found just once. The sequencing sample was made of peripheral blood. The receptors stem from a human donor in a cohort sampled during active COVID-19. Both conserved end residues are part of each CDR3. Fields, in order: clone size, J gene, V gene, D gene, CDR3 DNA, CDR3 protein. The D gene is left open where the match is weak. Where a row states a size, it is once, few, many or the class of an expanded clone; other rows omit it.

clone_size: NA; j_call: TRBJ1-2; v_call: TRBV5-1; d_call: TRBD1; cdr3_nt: TGCGCCAGCAGCCCCGGACAGGGGTTGGGCTACACCTTC; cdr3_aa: CASSPGQGLGYTF
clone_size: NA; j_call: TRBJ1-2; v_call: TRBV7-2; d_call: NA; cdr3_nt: TGTGCCAGCAGCTTAGACTTATATGGCTACACCTTC; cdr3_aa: CASSLDLYGYTF
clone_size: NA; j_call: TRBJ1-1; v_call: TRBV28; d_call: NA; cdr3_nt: TGTGCCAGCAGCTTACTCAGGGGTTACACTGAAGCTTTCTTT; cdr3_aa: CASSLLRGYTEAFF
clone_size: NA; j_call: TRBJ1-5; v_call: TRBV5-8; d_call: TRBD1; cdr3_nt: TGTGCCAGCAGCGGAGACAGGGTCGCTCAGCCCCAGCATTTT; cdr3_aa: CASSGDRVAQPQHF
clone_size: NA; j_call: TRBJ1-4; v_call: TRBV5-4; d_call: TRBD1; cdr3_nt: TGTGCCAGCAGCTTTACAGGGGACGAAAAACTGTTTTTT; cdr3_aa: CASSFTGDEKLFF
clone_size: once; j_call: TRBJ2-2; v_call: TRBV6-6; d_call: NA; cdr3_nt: TGTGCCAGCAGTTCCTCAGGGGCCACCGGGGAGCTGTTTTTT; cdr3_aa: CASSSSGATGELFF
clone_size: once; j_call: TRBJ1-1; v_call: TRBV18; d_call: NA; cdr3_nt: TGTGCCAGCTCACCGGGGGACTACCTGAACACTGAAGCTTTCTTT; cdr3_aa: CASSPGDYLNTEAFF
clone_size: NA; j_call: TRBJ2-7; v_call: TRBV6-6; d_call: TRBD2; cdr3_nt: TGTGCCAGCAGTTCCACTAGCGGGGTGAACGAGCAGTACTTC; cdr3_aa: CASSSTSGVNEQYF
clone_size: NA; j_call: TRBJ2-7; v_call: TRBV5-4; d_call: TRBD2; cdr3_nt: TGTGCCAGCAGCAGCAGCGGGGGGACCCTCTTC; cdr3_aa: CASSSSGGTLF
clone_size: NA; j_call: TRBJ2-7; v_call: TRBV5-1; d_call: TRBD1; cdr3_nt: TGCGCCAGCGGACCACAGGGGGCCGGCTCCTACGAGCAGTACTTC; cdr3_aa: CASGPQGAGSYEQYF
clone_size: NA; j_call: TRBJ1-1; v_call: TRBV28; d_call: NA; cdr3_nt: TGTGCCAGCAGTCAGAATCTGAACACTGAAGCTTTCTTT; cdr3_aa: CASSQNLNTEAFF
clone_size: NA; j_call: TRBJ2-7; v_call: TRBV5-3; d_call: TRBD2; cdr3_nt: TGTGCCAGAAGCTCGAGCGGGAGGCTCTACGAGCAGTACTTC; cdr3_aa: CARSSSGRLYEQYF
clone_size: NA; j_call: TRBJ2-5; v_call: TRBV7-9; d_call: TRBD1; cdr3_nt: TGTGCCAGCAGTCCCCGGACAGGGCTGGGGGAGACCCAGTACTTC; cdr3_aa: CASSPRTGLGETQYF
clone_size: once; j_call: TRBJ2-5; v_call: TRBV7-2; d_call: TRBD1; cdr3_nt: TGTGCCAGCAGCTTAGCACAGGGGCGGAAGACCCAGTACTTC; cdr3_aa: CASSLAQGRKTQYF
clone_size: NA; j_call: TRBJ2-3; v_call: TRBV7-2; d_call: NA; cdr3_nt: TGTGCCAGCAGCTTAGTTTCTCTGGATACGCAGTATTTT; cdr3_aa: CASSLVSLDTQYF
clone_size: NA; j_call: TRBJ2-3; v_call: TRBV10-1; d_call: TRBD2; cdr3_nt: TGCGCCAGCAGTGAAGGTAGCGGGAGGGCCACGGATACGCAGTATTTT; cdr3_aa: CASSEGSGRATDTQYF
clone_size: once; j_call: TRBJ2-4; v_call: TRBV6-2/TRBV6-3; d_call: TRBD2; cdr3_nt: TGTGCCAGCAGTTACGCCTTACTAGCCGGGGGGGCCCCCAAAAACATTCAGTACTTC; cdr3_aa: CASSYALLAGGAPKNIQYF
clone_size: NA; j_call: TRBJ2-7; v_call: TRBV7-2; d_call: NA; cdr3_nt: TGTGCCAGCAGCTTAGTAGAGGGTCCCTACGAGCAGTACTTC; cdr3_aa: CASSLVEGPYEQYF
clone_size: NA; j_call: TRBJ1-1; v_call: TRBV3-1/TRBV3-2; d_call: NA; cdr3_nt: TGTGCCAGCAGCCAAGATTCTAGTCTTCGGAGTGCTTTCTTT; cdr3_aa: CASSQDSSLRSAFF
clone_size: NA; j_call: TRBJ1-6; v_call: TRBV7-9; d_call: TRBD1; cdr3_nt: TGTGCCAGCAGCCGTCTCAGGGACAGCTCCTATAATTCACCCCTCCACTTT; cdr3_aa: CASSRLRDSSYNSPLHF
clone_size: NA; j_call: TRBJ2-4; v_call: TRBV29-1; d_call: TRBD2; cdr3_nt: TGCAGCGTTGAATATAAAAGGGGGCGGCTAGCGGGAGGGCCAGGGGCTGGCAAAAACATTCAGTACTTC; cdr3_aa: CSVEYKRGRLAGGPGAGKNIQYF
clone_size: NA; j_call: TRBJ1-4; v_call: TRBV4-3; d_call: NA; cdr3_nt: TGCGCCAGCAGCCAAGGAGAGGACAGAGGAAATGAAAAACTGTTTTTT; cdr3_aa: CASSQGEDRGNEKLFF
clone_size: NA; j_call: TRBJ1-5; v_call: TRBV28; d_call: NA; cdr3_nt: TGTGCCAGCAAGATAGCCGGGGGGCAGCCCCAGCATTTT; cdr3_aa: CASKIAGGQPQHF
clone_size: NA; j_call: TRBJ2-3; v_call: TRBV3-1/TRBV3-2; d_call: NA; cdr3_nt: TGTGCCAGCAGCCGGACCTTGACAGGCATGGATACGCAGTATTTT; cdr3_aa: CASSRTLTGMDTQYF
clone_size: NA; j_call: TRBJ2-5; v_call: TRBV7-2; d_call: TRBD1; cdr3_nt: TGTGCCAGCAGCACCCGACAGGGCGGGGAGACCCAGTACTTC; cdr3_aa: CASSTRQGGETQYF
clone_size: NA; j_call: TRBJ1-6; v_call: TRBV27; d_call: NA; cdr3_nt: TGTGCCAGCAGTCCCTGGACAGATAATTCACCCCTCCACTTT; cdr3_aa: CASSPWTDNSPLHF
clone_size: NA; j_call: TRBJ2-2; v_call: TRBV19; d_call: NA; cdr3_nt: TGTGCCAGTAGTATAGACGGAGTCCGAAGGGAGCTGTTTTTT; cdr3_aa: CASSIDGVRRELFF
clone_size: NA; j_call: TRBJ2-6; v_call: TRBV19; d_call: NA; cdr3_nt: TGTGCCAGTAGCCCCCAGGGAGGCGACTCTGGGGCCAACGTCCTGACTTTC; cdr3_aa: CASSPQGGDSGANVLTF
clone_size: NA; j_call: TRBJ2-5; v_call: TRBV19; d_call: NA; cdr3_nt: TGTGCCAGTAGTATAGGGCCAGGGCCCCGAGAGACCCAGTACTTC; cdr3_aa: CASSIGPGPRETQYF
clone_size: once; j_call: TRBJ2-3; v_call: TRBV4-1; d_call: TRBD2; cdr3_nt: TGCGCCAGCAGCCAAGGGCAACTAGCGGGGTCCGATACGCAGTATTTT; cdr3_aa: CASSQGQLAGSDTQYF
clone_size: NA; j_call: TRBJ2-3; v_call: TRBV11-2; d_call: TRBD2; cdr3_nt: TGTGCCAGCAGCTTAGATCAAACTAGCGGGAGGGCCGGCACAGATACGCAGTATTTT; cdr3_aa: CASSLDQTSGRAGTDTQYF
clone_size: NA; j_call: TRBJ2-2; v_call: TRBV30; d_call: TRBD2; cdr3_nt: TGTGCCTGGAGTGTACGGCGGGGGTCCTTGAACACCGGGGAGCTGTTTTTT; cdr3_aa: CAWSVRRGSLNTGELFF
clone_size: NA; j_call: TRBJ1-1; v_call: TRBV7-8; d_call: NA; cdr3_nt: TGTGCCAGCAGCTTACGCCAGGCCGCGGGGTTTATCTACACTGAAGCTTTCTTT; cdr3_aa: CASSLRQAAGFIYTEAFF
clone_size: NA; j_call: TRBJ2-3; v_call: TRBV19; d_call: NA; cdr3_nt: TGTGCCAGTAGTATTGGAGGGCGAGCACTTCTGGGCACAGATACGCAGTATTTT; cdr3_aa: CASSIGGRALLGTDTQYF
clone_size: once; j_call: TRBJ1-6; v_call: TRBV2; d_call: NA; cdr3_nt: TGTGCCAGCAGGGCCTCCTATAATTCACCCCTCCACTTT; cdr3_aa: CASRASYNSPLHF
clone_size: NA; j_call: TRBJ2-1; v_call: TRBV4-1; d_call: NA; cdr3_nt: TGCGCCAGCAGCCTTAACAATGAGCAGTTCTTC; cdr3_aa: CASSLNNEQFF
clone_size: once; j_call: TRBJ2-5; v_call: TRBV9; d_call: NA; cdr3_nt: TGTGCCAGCAGCGGGGGCGCGATTCAAGAGACCCAGTACTTC; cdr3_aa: CASSGGAIQETQYF
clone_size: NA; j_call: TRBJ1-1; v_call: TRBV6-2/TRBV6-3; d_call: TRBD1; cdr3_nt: TGTGCCAGCAGTGACAGGGGGGTGACTGAAGCTTTCTTT; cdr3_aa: CASSDRGVTEAFF
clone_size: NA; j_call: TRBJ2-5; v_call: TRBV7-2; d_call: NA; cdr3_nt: TGTGCCAGCAGCGTCGACAGGTACCAAGAGACCCAGTACTTC; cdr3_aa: CASSVDRYQETQYF
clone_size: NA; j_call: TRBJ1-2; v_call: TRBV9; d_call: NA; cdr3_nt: TGTGCCAGCAGCGTAAACAGGGATGGTTATGGCTACACCTTC; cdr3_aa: CASSVNRDGYGYTF
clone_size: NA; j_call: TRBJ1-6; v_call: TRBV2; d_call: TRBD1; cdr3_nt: TGTGCCAGCATGGGACAGATGAATTCACCCCTCCACTTT; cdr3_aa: CASMGQMNSPLHF
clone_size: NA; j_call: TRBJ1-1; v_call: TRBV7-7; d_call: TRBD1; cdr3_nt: TGTGCTAGCAGCCGGGGTAGGATCGGAGGGGGCGCGGTTATGAACACTGAAGCTTTCTTT; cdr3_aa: CASSRGRIGGGAVMNTEAFF
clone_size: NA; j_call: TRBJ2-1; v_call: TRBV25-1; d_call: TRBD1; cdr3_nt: TGTGCCAGCACCCCCGGGACAGGGTACGGGCAGTTCTTC; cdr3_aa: CASTPGTGYGQFF
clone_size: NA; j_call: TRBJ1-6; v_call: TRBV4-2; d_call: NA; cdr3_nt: TGTGCCAGCAGCCAAGAGGGGGGGATTAATTCACCCCTCCACTTT; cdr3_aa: CASSQEGGINSPLHF